This T cell receptor (beta chain) derives from a study of CD8 T cells in ankylosing spondylitis. Study results and caveats: A TCR beta motif of under ten highly homologous variants appeared characteristic of ankylosing spondylitis blood. Disease-linked clones bore a CD8+ phenotype, appearing relatively rarely in peripheral blood. From matched ankylosing spondylitis synovial fluid, disease-linked clones were reportedly recovered at significantly enriched levels. In the blood and synovial fluid of reactive arthritis, some motif variants had been previously reported.

In the case of this clonotype: What it recognizes is unknown.

The V and J ends lost 6 bases and 5 bases, in that order; junction bases with no gene match: 17. Germline CDR1 and CDR2: SGHAT and FQDESV (reference sequence). The CDR3 extends over 18 amino acids. TCRdb fed the 5' RACE reads into MiXCR, producing one record per CDR3 protein. This sample has 800,000 to 900,000 distinct CDR3 sequences, with approximately 12% found just once. The sequencing sample was made of blood, either unsorted or a sorted T cell fraction (not recorded which). The receptor's source is a male donor with ankylosing spondylitis. The chain couples TRBV11-1 to TRBJ2-5; TRBD2 aligns across 11 bases. CDR3 protein: CASSLPTSGTSGRETQYF. CDR3 DNA sequence: TGTGCCAGCAGTTTACCCACTTCTGGGACTAGCGGAAGGGAGACCCAGTACTTC. Full variable domain (rest looked up from reference TRBV11-1 and TRBJ2-5): EAEVAQSPRYKITEKSQAVAFWCDPISGHATLYWYRQILGQGPELLVQFQDESVVDDSQLPKDRFSAERLKGVDSTLKIQPAELGDSAMYLCASSLPTSGTSGRETQYFGPGTRLLVL.